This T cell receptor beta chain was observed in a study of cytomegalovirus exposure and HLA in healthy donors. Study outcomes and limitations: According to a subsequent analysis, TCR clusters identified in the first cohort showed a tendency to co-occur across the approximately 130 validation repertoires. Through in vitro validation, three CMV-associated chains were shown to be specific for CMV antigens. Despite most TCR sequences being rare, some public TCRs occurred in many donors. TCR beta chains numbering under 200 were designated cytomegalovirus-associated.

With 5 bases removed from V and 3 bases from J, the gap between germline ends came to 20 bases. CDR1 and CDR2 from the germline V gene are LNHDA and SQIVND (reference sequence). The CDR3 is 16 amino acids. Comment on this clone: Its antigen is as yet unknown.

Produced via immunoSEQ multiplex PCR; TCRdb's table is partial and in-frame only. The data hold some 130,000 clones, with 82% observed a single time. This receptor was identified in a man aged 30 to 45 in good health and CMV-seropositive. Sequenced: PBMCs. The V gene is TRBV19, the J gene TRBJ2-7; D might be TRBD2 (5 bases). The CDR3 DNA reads TGTGCCAGTAGTGGCTGGACTGTTGCAGGAGGCTACGAGCAGTACTTC. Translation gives CASSGWTVAGGYEQYF.